The T cell receptor (beta chain) under discussion was sequenced for a study of cytomegalovirus exposure and HLA in healthy donors. The CDR3 loop spans 14 amino acids. The germline gives CDR1 MNHNS, CDR2 SASEGT. Researchers ran the PCR with 60 Vbeta and 13 Jbeta primers. Assay: immunoSEQ multiplex PCR; the TCRdb copy retains only in-frame clones and omits some. The sample lists about 180,000 clones; roughly 80% were seen once. Study findings and constraints: In the analysis, some V segments, TRBV6-2 and TRBV6-3 included, were excluded as indistinguishable. Later on, an analysis tied some 17,000 TCR beta sequences to HLA alleles at 0.05 false discovery rate. A later analysis reported that several of the most significant clusters appeared to be linked to common viral pathogens, among them Epstein-Barr virus.

Regarding this clone: Its antigen is still unknown.

The rearrangement joins TRBV6-1 to TRBJ2-5, with 13 nucleotides matching TRBD2. Matching the DNA end better, TRBJ2-7 makes the J call doubtful. Sequenced: PBMCs. The sequence was collected from a man aged 35-49 years in good health and CMV-seronegative. Here the CDR3 DNA reads TGTGCCACACGGACTAGCGGGAGTCTCGACGAGCAGTACTTC. As protein: CATRTSGSLDEQYF.